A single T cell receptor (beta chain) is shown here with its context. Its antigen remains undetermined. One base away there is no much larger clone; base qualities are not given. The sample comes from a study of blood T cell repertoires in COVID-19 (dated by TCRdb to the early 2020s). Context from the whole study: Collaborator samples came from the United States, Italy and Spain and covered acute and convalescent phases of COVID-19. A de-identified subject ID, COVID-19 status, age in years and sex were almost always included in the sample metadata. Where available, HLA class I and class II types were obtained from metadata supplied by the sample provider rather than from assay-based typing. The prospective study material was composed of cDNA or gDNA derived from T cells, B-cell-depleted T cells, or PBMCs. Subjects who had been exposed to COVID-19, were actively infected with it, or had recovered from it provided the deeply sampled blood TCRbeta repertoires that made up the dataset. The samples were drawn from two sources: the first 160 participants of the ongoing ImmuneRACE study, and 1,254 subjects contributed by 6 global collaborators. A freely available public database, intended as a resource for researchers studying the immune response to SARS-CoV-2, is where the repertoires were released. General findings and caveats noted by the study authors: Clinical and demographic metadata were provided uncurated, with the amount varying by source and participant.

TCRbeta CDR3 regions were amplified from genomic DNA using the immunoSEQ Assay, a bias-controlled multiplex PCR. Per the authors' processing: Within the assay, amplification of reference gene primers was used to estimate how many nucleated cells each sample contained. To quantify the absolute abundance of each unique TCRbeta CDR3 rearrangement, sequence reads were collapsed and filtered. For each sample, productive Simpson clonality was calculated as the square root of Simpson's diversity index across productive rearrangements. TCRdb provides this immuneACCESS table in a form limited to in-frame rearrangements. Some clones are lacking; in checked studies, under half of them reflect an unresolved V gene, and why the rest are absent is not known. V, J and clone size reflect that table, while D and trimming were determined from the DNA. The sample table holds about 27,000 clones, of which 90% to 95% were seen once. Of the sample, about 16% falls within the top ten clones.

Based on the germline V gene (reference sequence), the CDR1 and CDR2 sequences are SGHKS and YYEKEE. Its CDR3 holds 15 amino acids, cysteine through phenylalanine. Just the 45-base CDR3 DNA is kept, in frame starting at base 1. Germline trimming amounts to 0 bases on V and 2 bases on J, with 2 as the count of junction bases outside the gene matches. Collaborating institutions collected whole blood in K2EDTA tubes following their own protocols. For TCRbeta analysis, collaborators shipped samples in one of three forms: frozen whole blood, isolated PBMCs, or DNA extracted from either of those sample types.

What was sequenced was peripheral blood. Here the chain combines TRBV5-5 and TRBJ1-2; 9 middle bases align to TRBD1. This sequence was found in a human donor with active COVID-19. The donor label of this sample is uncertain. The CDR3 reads CASSLAGQGNYGYTF. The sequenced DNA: TGTGCCAGCAGCTTGGCTGGACAGGGGAACTATGGCTACACCTTC.